This entry concerns a single T cell receptor (beta chain). Its binding antigen is unknown. This sample was taken from a study of monozygotic twins with inflammatory bowel disease (dated by TCRdb to between 2019 and 2020). Regarding the study in general: A total of some 28 monozygotic twin pairs were included in the full study, comprising nine German pairs (four IBD-concordant, five IBD-discordant) and 19 IBD-discordant Danish pairs. The search for disease-associated traits relied mainly on comparing, within discordant pairs, IBD patients with their genetically identical healthy co-twins. Each individual had, on average, about 151 000 unique TCRalpha sequences and 181 000 unique TCRbeta sequences available for analysis. Here is what the overall study found, with its caveats: Because patients received different immunosuppressive treatments, the repertoires may have picked up extra background noise and variability between individuals. Compared with healthy twins, IBD patients shared fewer clonotypes with other individuals, and the difference was most pronounced in patients with signs of disease activity. The analysis was unable to tell apart different T cell subtypes. Repertoire similarity did not differ between concordant and discordant twins, which could be due to limited statistical power. No single strong signal or clonotype linked to IBD turned up in the results, so the idea that one exists was not supported. Measured by the inverse Simpson index, TCRbeta repertoire diversity was lower in IBD patients than in their healthy co-twins.

Reading from cysteine to phenylalanine, the CDR3 counts 14 amino acids. The record lacks a DNA sequence. Per the germline V gene, SQVTM is the CDR1 and ANQGSEA is the CDR2. From each donor, a roughly 2.6 ml peripheral blood sample was collected into PAXgene tubes and stored at -80 degrees C. Without T cell sorting, total RNA was isolated from whole blood using the PAXgene blood miRNA kit on an automated QIAcube. Peripheral blood from monozygotic twin pairs, either concordant or discordant for inflammatory bowel disease, underwent deep TCRalpha and TCRbeta repertoire profiling that used unique molecular barcoding. Smoking habits were recorded for all twin pairs, with individuals classified as current, former or never smokers. Receptor amplification or capture employed 5' RACE. Each TCR library was prepared from around 3.5 ug of total RNA. For each sample, cDNA synthesis with SMARTScribe reverse transcriptase was split into eight separate reactions. During cDNA synthesis, template switching introduced unique molecular identifiers that contained a 6-nucleotide sample barcode. TCRalpha and TCRbeta cDNA was amplified in two nested PCRs of around 15 and 10 cycles, and bead purification was carried out after each PCR. Before amplification, the cDNA was treated with uracil DNA-glycosylase and purified using the QIAquick PCR purification kit. The second PCR added Illumina TruSeq-compatible adapters along with sample-specific barcodes. TapeStation and Qubit were used to check library quality and concentration, and 4 to 6 ng of each library was pooled. Sequencing of the pooled libraries was done on an Illumina HiSeq2500 single-index Rapid Run using custom sequencing primers and 2 x 100 bp reads. Concerning the study's data processing: PCR and sequencing errors were corrected by UMI-based consensus assembly using MiGEC version 1.2.6. MiXCR version 2.1.1 handled V(D)J alignment, clonotype assembly and CDR3 extraction. To normalise gene usage, clonotype sharing and MAIT/NKT TCR abundance, the analysis used the top 1000, 10 000 and 20 000 clonotypes per sample. Diversity was computed as the inverse Simpson index with the vegan R package after downsampling to 27 000 UMIs. Paired Mann-Whitney U tests were applied to discordant twin pairs, with Benjamini-Hochberg correction for multiple testing. TCRdb reprocessed the reads and provides one entry for every CDR3 protein sequence; no DNA is given. TCRdb's processing, not the authors', yielded these V and J calls. The sample's table covers 150,000 or so distinct CDR3 sequences. The top ten hold around 7.2% of the sample.

The rearranged segments are TRBV29-1 and TRBJ1-2; TCRdb names TRBD1, which stays unverified in the absence of DNA. Sequencing was done on a sample of blood. This TCR was recovered from a human donor with ulcerative colitis or Crohn's disease, or a healthy co-twin of an affected twin (not recorded which). The CDR3 here reads CSVTPDRGNYGYTF.